This TCR beta chain comes out of a study of cytomegalovirus exposure and HLA in healthy donors. It was with 60 Vbeta and 13 Jbeta primers that the PCR ran. The protocol was immunoSEQ multiplex PCR, while the TCRdb copy is restricted to in-frame clones and leaves out a portion. The sample has 45,000 to 70,000 clones, approximately 84% seen once. V was shortened by 8 bases and J by 4 bases, with 11 bases between the two germline ends. The CDR3 consists of 12 residues. The germline CDR1 and CDR2 sequences are SGHDN and FVKESK. Material: PBMCs. The source is a man aged 45-65 years in good health and CMV-seronegative. V usage is TRBV14 and J usage is TRBJ1-1, with D possibly TRBD1 on 5 matching bases. The CDR3 region has the DNA TGTGCCAGCGCAGGGTATTCCACTGAAGCTTTCTTT. Translated, it gives CASAGYSTEAFF.